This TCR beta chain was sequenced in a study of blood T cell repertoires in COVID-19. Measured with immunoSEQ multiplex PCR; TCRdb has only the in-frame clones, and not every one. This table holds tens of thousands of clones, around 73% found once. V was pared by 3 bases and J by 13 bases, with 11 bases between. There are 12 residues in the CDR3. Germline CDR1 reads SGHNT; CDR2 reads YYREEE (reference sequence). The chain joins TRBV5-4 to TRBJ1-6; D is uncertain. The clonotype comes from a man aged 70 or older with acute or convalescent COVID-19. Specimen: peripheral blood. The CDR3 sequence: CASSYTTSPLHF. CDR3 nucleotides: TGTGCCAGCAGCTATACTACTTCTCCCCTCCACTTT.